The 5 T cell receptor beta chains listed next were all sequenced from one sample in a study of blood T cell repertoires in COVID-19. Here immunoSEQ multiplex PCR was the method, and the copy in TCRdb shows in-frame clones only, minus some. Here the sample spans 300,000 or so clones, 70% to 90% being singletons. The sample taken for sequencing was peripheral blood. Receptor source: a woman aged 40-49 years with acute or convalescent COVID-19.

The gene calls are TRBV11-2 and TRBJ1-4; 7 bases are a match to TRBD1. The CDR3 is 14 residues long. J lost 5 bases, V lost 1 base, and 1 base had no gene match. Germline V lookup: CDR1 SGHAT, CDR2 FQNNGV. The CDR3 nucleotides are TGTGCCAGCAGCTTAGGGACAGGAAATGAAAAACTGTTTTTT. This sequence encodes CASSLGTGNEKLFF.

This rearrangement joins TRBV2 to TRBJ1-2, with TRBD1 as a possible D gene (5 bases). CDR3 length: 13 amino acids. With 6 bases removed from V and 6 bases from J, the gap between germline ends came to 14 bases. Germline V gene lookup returns CDR1 SNHLY and CDR2 FYNNEI. DNA of the CDR3: TGTGCCAGCAGCCCAGCAGGGAAACATGGCTACACCTTC. It yields the protein CASSPAGKHGYTF.

Only one count was recorded for this clone. The chain is built from TRBV19 and TRBJ2-1; 10 nucleotides agree with TRBD1. The J segment lost 9 bases and the V segment lost 5 bases, leaving 10 bases of the junction unmatched. This CDR3 has 15 residues. CDR1 and CDR2 from the germline V gene are LNHDA and SQIVND (reference sequence). The CDR3 coding sequence is TGTGCCAGTAGTCACCCGGGACAGGGGTATAGTGAGCAGTTCTTC. Encoded protein: CASSHPGQGYSEQFF.

The chain combines TRBV7-9 with TRBJ1-5, with a tentative D call TRBD1 (6 bases). Germline CDR1 reads SEHNR; CDR2 reads FQNEAQ (reference sequence). V was clipped by 3 bases and J by 0 bases, with 15 bases between them. This CDR3 contains 17 residues. CDR3 sequence (DNA): TGTGCCAGCAGCTTCGCGGGGGGCGCGGGTAGCAATCAGCCCCAGCATTTT. This gives the protein CASSFAGGAGSNQPQHF.

V gene TRBV20-1 combines with J gene TRBJ1-2; 9 bases fit TRBD1. V dropped 6 bases and J dropped 6; count of bases not matched to a gene: 2. CDR1 is DFQATT, CDR2 SNEGSKA, per germline (reference sequence). The CDR3 runs to 11 residues. The CDR3 region is CSADRGDGYTF. As DNA, the CDR3 is TGCAGTGCGGACAGGGGAGATGGCTACACCTTC.